This T cell receptor beta chain was sequenced in a study of blood T cell repertoires in COVID-19. Overall study context: Acute and convalescent COVID-19 specimens originated in the United States, Italy and Spain. Sample material is recorded as cDNA or gDNA derived from T cells, B-cell-depleted T cells, or PBMCs.

As handled by the study authors: Using reference gene primer amplification, nucleated cell counts were estimated. The repertoire was sequenced with immunoSEQ multiplex PCR; TCRdb's copy has only in-frame clones and lacks some. Clone size and the V and J calls come from that table; the DNA yielded D and trimming. The sample records 200,000 to 300,000 clones, 70% to 90% being singletons. The CDR3 spans 15 residues. Germline-derived CDR1 and CDR2 are KGHSH and LQKENI. The V and J ends lost 6 bases and 0 bases respectively, with 12 bases between them. This clonotype was sampled from a man younger than 40 with active or convalescent COVID-19. Source material: peripheral blood. This chain joins TRBV18 and TRBJ2-1, with D hard to call. The CDR3 protein is CASSSRSSSYNEQFF. The CDR3 region has the DNA TGTGCCAGCTCGTCGAGATCGAGCTCCTACAATGAGCAGTTCTTC.